These 8 T cell receptor beta chains were all obtained from the same sample, sequenced in a study of radiation and T cells in renal cell carcinoma. Clones were sequenced by immunoSEQ multiplex PCR, and TCRdb holds only the in-frame ones, with some missing. The data show 70,000 to 80,000 clones, just over 85% seen once. The time point was: blood 2 weeks post-SBRT. Treatment here: 15 Gy SBRT to primary tumor, nephrectomy 4 weeks later. Here the sequenced sample was blood, taken from a patient whose treatment included radiotherapy and nephrectomy. The origin of the receptors is a woman between 45 and 60 years old with renal cell carcinoma.

The J gene is TRBJ2-1, the V gene TRBV25-1, with TRBD2 matching 13 bases. The CDR3 spans 18 residues. The germline V gene encodes CDR1 MGHDK and CDR2 SYGVNS. The V gene end was trimmed by 2 bases and the J gene end by 2 bases; junction bases not matched to a gene: 6. CDR3 coding DNA: TGTGCCAGCAGTGAAGGCTTTGGGACTAGCGGGACCTACAATGAGCAGTTCTTC. This gives the protein CASSEGFGTSGTYNEQFF. Supplemented by reference TRBV25-1 and TRBJ2-1, the full variable domain reads EADIYQTPRYLVIGTGKKITLECSQTMGHDKMYWYQQDPGMELHLIHYSYGVNSTEKGDLSSESTVSRIRTEHFPLTLESARPSHTSQYLCASSEGFGTSGTYNEQFFGPGTRLTVL.

The rearrangement links TRBV15 to TRBJ2-3; TRBD2 might be the D (6 bases). CDR1 is LNHNV, CDR2 YYDKDF, per germline (reference sequence). CDR3 length: 15 amino acids. V shed 5 bases and J shed 6 bases, with 18 bases lying between them. CDR3 sequence (DNA): TGTGCCACCAGCCTAGATGGGCGGGGTGGGGATACGCAGTATTTT. As protein: CATSLDGRGGDTQYF. The full variable domain, with the rest looked up from reference TRBV15 and TRBJ2-3, is DAMVIQNPRYQVTQFGKPVTLSCSQTLNHNVMYWYQQKSSQAPKLLFHYYDKDFNNEADTPDNFQSRRPNTSFCFLDIRSPGLGDTAMYLCATSLDGRGGDTQYFGPGTRLTVL.

V usage is TRBV5-4 and J usage is TRBJ2-5; a weak D match, TRBD2 (5 bases). The V end lost 2 bases, the J end lost 5 bases, and 10 bases lay between the germline ends. This CDR3 region has 13 residues. Germline V gene data show CDR1 as SGHNT and CDR2 as YYREEE (reference sequence). The CDR3 protein is CASSLPSGETQYF. CDR3 nucleotide sequence: TGTGCCAGCAGCTTACCCTCGGGGGAGACCCAGTACTTC. Drawing the rest from reference TRBV5-4 and TRBJ2-5, the complete variable domain is ETGVTQSPTHLIKTRGQQVTLRCSSQSGHNTVSWYQQALGQGPQFIFQYYREEENGRGNFPPRFSGLQFPNYSSELNVNALELDDSALYLCASSLPSGETQYFGPGTRLLVL.

This clone came up a few times. The rearrangement links TRBV7-8 to TRBJ1-1; 10 nucleotides align to TRBD1. The CDR3 sequence is 15 residues long. Germline-derived CDR1 and CDR2 are SGHVS and FQNEAQ. Germline trimming cut 4 bases from V and 3 bases from J; bases unmatched to any gene: 5. CDR3 residues: CASSSVGTGDTEAFF. In nucleotides, the CDR3 is TGTGCCAGCAGCTCCGTAGGGACAGGGGACACTGAAGCTTTCTTT.

This clone appeared a few times. This chain links TRBV5-1 with TRBJ1-1; possibly TRBD1 for D (5 bases). The CDR3 contains 15 residues. V lost 3 bases and J lost 1, with 13 bases in between. Germline CDR1 is SGHRS and CDR2 is YFSETQ. CDR3 residues: CASSYNDGGNTEAFF. CDR3 coding DNA: TGCGCCAGCAGCTACAATGACGGGGGGAACACTGAAGCTTTCTTT.

This clone came up once. The chain links TRBV6-6 to TRBJ2-3; 13 nucleotides match TRBD2. V gave up 6 bases and J gave up 2 bases; unmatched junction bases: 2. This CDR3 contains 15 residues. Germline CDR1 reads MNHNY; CDR2 reads SVGAGI (reference sequence). The CDR3 region has the DNA TGTGCCAGCAGGGGGACTAGCGGGGTCACAGATACGCAGTATTTT. Translation: CASRGTSGVTDTQYF.

This clone was found once. The chain couples TRBV7-2 to TRBJ2-7; unclear D gene. The V end was cut by 0 bases, the J end by 4 bases, with 10 bases between. The CDR3 has 14 amino acids. Germline values: CDR1 SGHTA, CDR2 FQGNSA. The CDR3 spells CASSLASDEYEQYF. CDR3 bases: TGTGCCAGCAGCTTAGCGTCGGATGAGTACGAGCAGTACTTC.

The chain has TRBV4-3 and TRBJ2-7; D uncertain. Germline CDR1 is LGHNA and CDR2 is YSLEER. Trimming removed 4 bases from V and 3 bases from J, with 16 bases in between. This CDR3 contains 15 residues. The CDR3 DNA is TGCGCCAGCAGCCTTAGGGCTCAGGAGTTCTACGAGCAGTACTTC. The encoded protein is CASSLRAQEFYEQYF.